The 12 T cell receptor beta chains below were found in one sample sequenced in a study of Graves' ophthalmopathy and Graves' hyperthyroidism. The sequenced template was RNA, covering the TCR beta CDR3 region. The library came from an HTBI-primed first-round RT-PCR and a second-round multiplex PCR. TCRdb ran MiXCR on the multiplex PCR reads and lists one entry per CDR3 protein. There are about 480,000 distinct CDR3 sequences in the sample; around 15% occur only once, and 9.5% to 10% lies in the top ten. Sequenced material: blood. The receptor set was obtained from a woman aged 25 to 39 with Graves' ophthalmopathy.

V and J are TRBV20-1 and TRBJ2-7; D ambiguous. This CDR3 has 12 residues. V was trimmed by 2 bases and J by 6 bases, leaving 11 bases between them. Germline CDR1 reads DFQATT; CDR2 reads SNEGSKA (reference sequence). For the CDR3, the DNA is TGCAGTGCTAGACCGGGCCTCTGCGAGCAGTACTTC. This gives the protein CSARPGLCEQYF.

This clonotype was seen at least ten times. V and J are TRBV20-1 and TRBJ1-5, with 8 nucleotides matching TRBD1. Germline V gives CDR1 DFQATT, CDR2 SNEGSKA (reference sequence). Unmatched junction bases numbered 2, after V lost 6 bases and J lost 1 base. This CDR3 contains 13 residues. The CDR3 loop is CSADRESNQPQHF. The CDR3 DNA reads TGCAGTGCGGACAGGGAGAGCAATCAGCCCCAGCATTTT.

This clonotype was detected only a few times. This chain connects TRBV18 to TRBJ1-5; D is ambiguous. Per the germline V gene, CDR1 is KGHSH and CDR2 is LQKENI. The V end was cut by 0 bases, the J end by 1 base, with 10 bases between. CDR3 length equals 16 residues. For the CDR3, the DNA is TGTGCCAGCTCACCACCAACAACGACAAGCAATCAGCCCCAGCATTTT. Protein: CASSPPTTTSNQPQHF.

The chain is built from TRBV6-1 and TRBJ1-1; 9 bases are shared with TRBD1. Germline-derived CDR1 and CDR2 are MNHNS and SASEGT. The length of the CDR3 is 16 residues. The V and J ends lost 7 bases and 3 bases, in that order; junction bases with no gene match: 12. CDR3 bases: TGTGCCAGCACCGAAATCTGGGACAGGGATTACACTGAAGCTTTCTTT. It specifies CASTEIWDRDYTEAFF.

This clonotype occurred many times. This rearrangement joins TRBV19 to TRBJ1-2; 10 bases fit TRBD1. The length of the CDR3 is 15 residues. CDR1 and CDR2 from the germline V gene are LNHDA and SQIVND (reference sequence). Trimming removed 3 bases from V and 8 bases from J; junction bases left unmatched: 9. The CDR3 region has the DNA TGTGCCAGTAGTATCTCCGTTGGGACAGGGGAAGGCTACACCTTC. Translated, it gives CASSISVGTGEGYTF.

This clonotype was counted at least ten times. The chain uses TRBV27 and TRBJ1-5; 9 bases align to TRBD1. Looked up from germline, CDR1 is MNHEY and CDR2 is SMNVEV (reference sequence). The length of the CDR3 is 14 residues. J gave up 6 bases and V 6 bases, and 6 bases lay outside the gene matches. CDR3 sequence: CASRRTGEGQPQHF. DNA of the CDR3: TGTGCCAGCAGGCGGACAGGGGAGGGTCAGCCCCAGCATTTT.

This clonotype has at least ten counts. The rearrangement uses TRBV27 and TRBJ1-1; no reliable D call. The CDR3 spans 13 residues. Germline loops: CDR1 MNHEY, CDR2 SMNVEV (reference sequence). V gave up 7 bases and J gave up 4 bases, with 13 bases separating them. In DNA form, the CDR3 reads TGTGCCAGCATTGGTTCGTTTGGCACTGAAGCTTTCTTT. Translated: CASIGSFGTEAFF.

This clonotype occurred many times. The chain carries TRBV27 and TRBJ2-7; the D gene is possibly TRBD2 (5 bases). CDR1 is MNHEY and CDR2 is SMNVEV in the germline V gene (reference sequence). Trimming cost V 3 bases and J 2 bases, with 14 bases left between them. The CDR3 has 15 residues. CDR3 nucleotides: TGTGCCAGCAGTTTGCGCGGGCAGGTAGCCTACGAGCAGTACTTC. This encodes CASSLRGQVAYEQYF.

This clonotype was seen many times. V usage is TRBV20-1 and J usage is TRBJ1-2, with D perhaps TRBD1 (5 bases). This CDR3 is built from 12 residues. The germline CDR1 and CDR2 sequences are DFQATT and SNEGSKA (reference sequence). V lost 3 bases and J lost 8, with 13 bases in between. The CDR3 region is CSARRSRGGYTF. CDR3 coding DNA: TGCAGTGCTAGGCGGTCAAGGGGCGGCTACACCTTC.

This clonotype showed up many times. J is TRBJ1-1 and V is TRBV27, with 7 bases that match TRBD1. Germline loops: CDR1 MNHEY, CDR2 SMNVEV (reference sequence). V lost 2 bases, J lost 7 bases, and 4 bases stayed unmatched. The CDR3 has 13 residues. The CDR3 DNA is TGTGCCAGCAGTTTAGCAGGGGGGGGTGAAGCTTTCTTT. This encodes CASSLAGGGEAFF.

This clonotype has at least ten counts. The chain recombines TRBV28 with TRBJ1-5; 9 positions match TRBD1. This CDR3 comprises 16 residues. With V trimmed by 6 bases and J by 1 base, 7 bases remained unmatched. From germline, CDR1 is MDHEN and CDR2 SYDVKM. CDR3 region: CASRRMDRGSNQPQHF. The CDR3 DNA sequence: TGTGCCAGCAGACGAATGGACAGGGGAAGCAATCAGCCCCAGCATTTT.

This clonotype showed up many times. This chain uses TRBV15 with TRBJ2-7; TRBD2 aligns across 10 bases. This CDR3 has 18 residues. The junction had 13 bases not matched to a gene; V was cut back by 5 bases and J by 0 bases. Per germline, CDR1 LNHNV and CDR2 YYDKDF (reference sequence). The CDR3 region has the DNA TGTGCCACCAGCGTCGATAGAGCGGGAGGGATTATCTCCTACGAGCAGTACTTC. It is translated as CATSVDRAGGIISYEQYF. Full variable domain (rest looked up from reference TRBV15 and TRBJ2-7): DAMVIQNPRYQVTQFGKPVTLSCSQTLNHNVMYWYQQKSSQAPKLLFHYYDKDFNNEADTPDNFQSRRPNTSFCFLDIRSPGLGDTAMYLCATSVDRAGGIISYEQYFGPGTRLTVT.